This T cell receptor (beta chain) was profiled in a study of monozygotic twins with inflammatory bowel disease. UMIs that included a 6-nucleotide sample barcode were added by template switching, which took place during cDNA synthesis. Following a re-call of the 5' RACE reads, TCRdb has one entry per CDR3 protein and lacks DNA. The record lists a few hundred thousand distinct CDR3 sequences, of which the ten most abundant hold 2% to 3%. Concerning this clonotype: Its antigen is unidentified.

Germline-derived CDR1 and CDR2 are MNHEY and SMNVEV (reference sequence). This CDR3 has 14 residues. General observations from the study: Evidence did not back any single strong signal or clonotype linked to IBD.

Blood samples of 2 to 3 ml were drawn from every donor. Total RNA from whole blood was isolated with no T cell sorting. The specimen sequenced was blood. This clonotype was obtained from a human donor with ulcerative colitis or Crohn's disease, or a healthy co-twin of an affected twin (not recorded which). The chain recombines TRBV27 with TRBJ1-2. The CDR3 spells CASSLGRGSYGYTF.